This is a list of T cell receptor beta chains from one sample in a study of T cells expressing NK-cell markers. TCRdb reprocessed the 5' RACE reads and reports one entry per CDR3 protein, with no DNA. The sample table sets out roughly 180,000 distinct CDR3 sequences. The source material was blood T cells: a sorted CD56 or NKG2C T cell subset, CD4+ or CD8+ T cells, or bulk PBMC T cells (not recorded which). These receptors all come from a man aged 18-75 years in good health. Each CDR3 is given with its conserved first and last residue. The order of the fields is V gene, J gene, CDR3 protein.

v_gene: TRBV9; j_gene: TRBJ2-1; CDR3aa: CASSATVSAYNEQFF
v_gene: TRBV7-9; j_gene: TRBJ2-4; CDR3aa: CASSGTSGGRKNIQYF
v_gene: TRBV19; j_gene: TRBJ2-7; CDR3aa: CASSMGQSWGYEQYF
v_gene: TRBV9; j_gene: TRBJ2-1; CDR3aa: CASSLHNYNEQFF
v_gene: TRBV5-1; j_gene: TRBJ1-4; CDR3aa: CASSPYEKLFF
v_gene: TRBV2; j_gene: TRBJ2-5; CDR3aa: CASRGQGEMETQYF
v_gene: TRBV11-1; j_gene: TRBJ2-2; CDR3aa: CASTLPRSVANLNTGELFF
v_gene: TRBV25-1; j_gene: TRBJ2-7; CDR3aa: CASSALAGGPYEQYF
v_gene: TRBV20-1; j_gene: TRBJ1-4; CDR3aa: CSGGAYTTNEKLFF
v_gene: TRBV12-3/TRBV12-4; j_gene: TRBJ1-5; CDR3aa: CASSPRGRLSNQPQHF
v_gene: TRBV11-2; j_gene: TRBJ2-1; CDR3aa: CASSYAKGFSYNEQFF
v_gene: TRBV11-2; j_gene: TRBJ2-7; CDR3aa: CASSFAGVGYEQYF
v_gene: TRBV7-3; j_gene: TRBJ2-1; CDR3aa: CASSLNGGDIGNEQFF
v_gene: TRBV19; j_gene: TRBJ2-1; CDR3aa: CASSLGLGGVEQFF
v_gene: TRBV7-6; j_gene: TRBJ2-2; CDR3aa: CASSPLANTGELFF
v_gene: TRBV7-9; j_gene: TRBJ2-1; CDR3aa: CASSHPLGGAGEQFF
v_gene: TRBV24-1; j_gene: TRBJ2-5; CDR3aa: CATSMVGQETQYF
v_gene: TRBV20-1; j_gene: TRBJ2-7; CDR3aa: CSARGQGGYEQYF
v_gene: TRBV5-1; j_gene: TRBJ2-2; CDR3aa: CASSLVGGELFF
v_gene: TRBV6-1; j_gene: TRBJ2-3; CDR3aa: CASTLGLMSTDTQYF
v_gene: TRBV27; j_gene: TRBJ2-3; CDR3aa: CAIMASGLRGTDTQYF
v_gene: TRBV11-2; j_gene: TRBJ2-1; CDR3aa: CASSHPRDRESNEQFF
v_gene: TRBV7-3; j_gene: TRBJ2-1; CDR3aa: CASSPRLVGAGTHNEQFF
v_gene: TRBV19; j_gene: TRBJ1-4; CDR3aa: CASSIRQGNEKLFF
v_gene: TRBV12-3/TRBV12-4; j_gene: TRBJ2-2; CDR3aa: CASSSPRGSPDTGELFF
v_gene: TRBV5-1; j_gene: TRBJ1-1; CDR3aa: CASSLEAQGRAEAFF
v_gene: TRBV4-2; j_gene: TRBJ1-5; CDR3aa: CASSQESGFHQPQHF
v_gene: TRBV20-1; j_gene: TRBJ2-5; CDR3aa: CSARMVLGVQETQYF
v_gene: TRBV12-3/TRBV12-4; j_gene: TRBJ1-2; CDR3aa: CASSWSEGALDGYTF
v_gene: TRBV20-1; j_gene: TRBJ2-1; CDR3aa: CSASVTSFYNEQFF
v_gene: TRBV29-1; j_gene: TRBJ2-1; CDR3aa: CSVEGTFASSYNEQFF
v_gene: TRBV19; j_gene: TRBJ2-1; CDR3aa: CASSISGASSYNEQFF
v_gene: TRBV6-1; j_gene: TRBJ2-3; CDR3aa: CASRGPGPRTDTQYF
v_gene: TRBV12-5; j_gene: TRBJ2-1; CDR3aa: CASGLSGPYNEQFF
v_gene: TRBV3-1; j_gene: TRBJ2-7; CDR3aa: CASGSGLAGGRDEQYF
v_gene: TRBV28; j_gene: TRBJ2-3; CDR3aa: CASLGGLAGGQVTDTQYF
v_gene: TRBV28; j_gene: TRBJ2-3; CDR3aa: CASRFYGRTDTQYF
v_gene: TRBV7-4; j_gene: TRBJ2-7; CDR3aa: CASSLTEPGSKRTYEQYF
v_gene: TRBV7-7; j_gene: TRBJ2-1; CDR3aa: CASSFGTGGFNEQFF
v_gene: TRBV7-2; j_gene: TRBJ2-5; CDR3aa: CASSPPGEETQYF
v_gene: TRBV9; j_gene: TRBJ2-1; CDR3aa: CASSVAGTGGDEQFF
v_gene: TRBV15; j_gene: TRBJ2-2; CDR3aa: CATSRDAGGAGELFF
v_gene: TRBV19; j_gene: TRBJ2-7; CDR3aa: CASSIADTRYEQYF
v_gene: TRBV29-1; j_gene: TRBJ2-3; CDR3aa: CSVEAVNTDTQYF
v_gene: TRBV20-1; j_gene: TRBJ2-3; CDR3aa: CSARSTGGEWWTDTQYF
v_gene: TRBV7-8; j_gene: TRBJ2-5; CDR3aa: CASMPVNVIKETQYF
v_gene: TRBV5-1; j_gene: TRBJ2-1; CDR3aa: CASKEAGAGNEQFF
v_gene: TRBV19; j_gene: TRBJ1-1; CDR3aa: CASSKTEILNTEAFF
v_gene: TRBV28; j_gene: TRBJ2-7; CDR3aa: CASSSPTGTGYPEQYF
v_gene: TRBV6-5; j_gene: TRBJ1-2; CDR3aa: CASRAGQGGYTF
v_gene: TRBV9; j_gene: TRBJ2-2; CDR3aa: CASNLVGGPTGELFF
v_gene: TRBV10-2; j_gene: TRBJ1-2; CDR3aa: CASSESTNYGYTF
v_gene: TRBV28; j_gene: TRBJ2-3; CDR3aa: CASSSTGGALPRTDTQYF
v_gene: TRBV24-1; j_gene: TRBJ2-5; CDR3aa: CATSFGGERRETQYF
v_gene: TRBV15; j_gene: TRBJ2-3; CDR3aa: CATSRSRAGSVDTQYF
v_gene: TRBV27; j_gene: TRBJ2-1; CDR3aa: CASSLGGLAYNEQFF
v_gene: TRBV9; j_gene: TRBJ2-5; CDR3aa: CASSEGFSGAVEETQYF
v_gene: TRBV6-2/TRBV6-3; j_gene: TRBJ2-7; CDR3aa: CASSYVGINEQYF